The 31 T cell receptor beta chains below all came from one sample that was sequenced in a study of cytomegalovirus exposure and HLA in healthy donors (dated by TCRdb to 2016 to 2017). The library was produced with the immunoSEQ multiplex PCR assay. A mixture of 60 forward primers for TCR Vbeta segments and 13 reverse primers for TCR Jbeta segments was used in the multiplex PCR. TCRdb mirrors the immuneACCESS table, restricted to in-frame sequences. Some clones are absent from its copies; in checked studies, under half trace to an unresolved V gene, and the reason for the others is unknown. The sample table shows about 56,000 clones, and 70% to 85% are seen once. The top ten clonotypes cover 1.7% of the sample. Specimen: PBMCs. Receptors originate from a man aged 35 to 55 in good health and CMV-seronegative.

The CDR3 DNA follows: TGTGCCAGCAGAACGACTGGGGGGGCAAATGGCTACACCTTC. This encodes CASRTTGGANGYTF. The V gene is TRBV7-2, the J gene TRBJ1-2; D possibly corresponds to TRBD1 (6 bases). Germline V lookup: CDR1 SGHTA, CDR2 FQGNSA. This CDR3 has 14 amino acids. Trimming stripped 6 bases from V and 6 bases from J, with 17 bases between.

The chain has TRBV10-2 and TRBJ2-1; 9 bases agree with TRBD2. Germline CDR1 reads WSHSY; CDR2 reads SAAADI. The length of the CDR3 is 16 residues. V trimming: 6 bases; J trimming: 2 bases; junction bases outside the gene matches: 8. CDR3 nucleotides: TGCGCCAGCAGCGTCCGGAGCGGGGGGCCCTACAATGAGCAGTTCTTC. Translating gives CASSVRSGGPYNEQFF.

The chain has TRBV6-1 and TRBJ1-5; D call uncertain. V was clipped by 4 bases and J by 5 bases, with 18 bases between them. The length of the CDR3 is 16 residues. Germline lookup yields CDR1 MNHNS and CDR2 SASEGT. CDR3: CASSGSGRSVYQPQHF. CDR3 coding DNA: TGTGCCAGCAGTGGCTCCGGTCGTTCCGTATATCAGCCCCAGCATTTT.

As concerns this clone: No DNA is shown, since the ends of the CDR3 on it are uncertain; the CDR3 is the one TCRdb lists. CDR3 in amino acids: CASAKLRVDLWGRGSLFF. The gene calls are TRBV21-1 and TRBJ1-4. TRBV21-1 is reported as a pseudogene. The CDR3 length is 18 residues, termini included.

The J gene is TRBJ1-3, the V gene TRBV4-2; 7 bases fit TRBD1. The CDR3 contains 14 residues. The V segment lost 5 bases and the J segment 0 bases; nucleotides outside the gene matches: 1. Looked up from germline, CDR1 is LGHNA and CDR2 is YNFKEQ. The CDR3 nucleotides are TGTGCCAGCAGCGACAGGGACTCTGGAAACACCATATATTTT. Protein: CASSDRDSGNTIYF.

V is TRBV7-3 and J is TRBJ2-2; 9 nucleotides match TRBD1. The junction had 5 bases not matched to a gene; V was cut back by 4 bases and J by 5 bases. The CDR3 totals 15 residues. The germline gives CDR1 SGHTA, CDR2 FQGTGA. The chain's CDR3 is CASSSTGGKTGELFF. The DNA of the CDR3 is TGTGCCAGCAGCTCGACAGGGGGTAAAACCGGGGAGCTGTTTTTT.

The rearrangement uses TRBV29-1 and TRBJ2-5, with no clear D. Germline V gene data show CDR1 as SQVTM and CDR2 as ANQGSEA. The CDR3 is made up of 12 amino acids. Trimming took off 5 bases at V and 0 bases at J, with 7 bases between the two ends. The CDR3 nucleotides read TGCAGCGTTTCAGGAAACCAAGAGACCCAGTACTTC. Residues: CSVSGNQETQYF.

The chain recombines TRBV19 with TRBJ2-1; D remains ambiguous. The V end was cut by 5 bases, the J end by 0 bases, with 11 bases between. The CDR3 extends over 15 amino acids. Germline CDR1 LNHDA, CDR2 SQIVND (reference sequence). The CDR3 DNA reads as TGTGCCAGTAGTCCCATGATGAGCTCCTACAATGAGCAGTTCTTC. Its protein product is CASSPMMSSYNEQFF.

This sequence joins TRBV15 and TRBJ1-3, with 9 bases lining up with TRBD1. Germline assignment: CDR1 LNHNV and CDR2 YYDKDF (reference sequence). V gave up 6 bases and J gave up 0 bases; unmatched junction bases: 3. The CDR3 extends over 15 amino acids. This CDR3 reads CATSPGQGSGNTIYF. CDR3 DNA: TGTGCCACCAGTCCGGGACAGGGCTCTGGAAACACCATATATTTT.

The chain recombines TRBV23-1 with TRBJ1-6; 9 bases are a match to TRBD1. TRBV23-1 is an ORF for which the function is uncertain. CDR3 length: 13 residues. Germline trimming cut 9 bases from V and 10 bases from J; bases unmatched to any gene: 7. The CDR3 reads CARPDRGESPLHF. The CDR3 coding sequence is TGCGCCAGGCCGGACAGGGGCGAGTCACCCCTCCACTTT.

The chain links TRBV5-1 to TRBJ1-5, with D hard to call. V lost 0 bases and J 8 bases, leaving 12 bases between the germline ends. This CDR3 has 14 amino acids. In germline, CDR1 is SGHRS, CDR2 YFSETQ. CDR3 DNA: TGCGCCAGCAGCTTGGACGCGGATAACAAGCCCCAGCATTTT. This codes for CASSLDADNKPQHF.

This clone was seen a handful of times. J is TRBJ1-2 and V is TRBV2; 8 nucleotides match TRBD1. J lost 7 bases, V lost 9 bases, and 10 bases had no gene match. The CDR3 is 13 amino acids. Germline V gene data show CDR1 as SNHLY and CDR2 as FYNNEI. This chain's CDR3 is CARGEDREGGYTF. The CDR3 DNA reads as TGTGCCAGGGGGGAGGACAGGGAAGGTGGCTACACCTTC.

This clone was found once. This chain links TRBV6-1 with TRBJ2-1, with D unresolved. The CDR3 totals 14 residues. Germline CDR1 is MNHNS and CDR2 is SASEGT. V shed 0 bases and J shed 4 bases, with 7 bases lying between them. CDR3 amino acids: CASSEAEQYNEQFF. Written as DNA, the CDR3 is TGTGCCAGCAGTGAAGCTGAACAGTACAATGAGCAGTTCTTC.

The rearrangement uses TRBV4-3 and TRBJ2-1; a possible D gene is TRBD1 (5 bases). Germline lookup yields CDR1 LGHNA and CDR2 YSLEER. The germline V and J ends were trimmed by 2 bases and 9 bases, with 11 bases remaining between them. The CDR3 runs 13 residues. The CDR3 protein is CASSQPGYSEQFF. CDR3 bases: TGCGCCAGCAGCCAACCAGGGTACTCTGAGCAGTTCTTC.

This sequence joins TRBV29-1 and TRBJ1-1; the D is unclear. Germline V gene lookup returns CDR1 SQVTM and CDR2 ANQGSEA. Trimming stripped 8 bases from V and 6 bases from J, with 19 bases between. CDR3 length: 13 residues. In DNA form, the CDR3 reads TGCAGCTTCCACGCCGGGATAAAGGCTGAAGCTTTCTTT. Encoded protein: CSFHAGIKAEAFF.

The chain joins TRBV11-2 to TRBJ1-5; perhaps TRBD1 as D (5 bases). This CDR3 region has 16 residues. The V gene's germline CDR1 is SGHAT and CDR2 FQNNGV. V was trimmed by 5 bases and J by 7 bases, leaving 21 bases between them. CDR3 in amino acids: CASSLGTQPGDQPQHF. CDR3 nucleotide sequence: TGTGCCAGCAGCCTCGGCACACAGCCGGGGGACCAGCCCCAGCATTTT.

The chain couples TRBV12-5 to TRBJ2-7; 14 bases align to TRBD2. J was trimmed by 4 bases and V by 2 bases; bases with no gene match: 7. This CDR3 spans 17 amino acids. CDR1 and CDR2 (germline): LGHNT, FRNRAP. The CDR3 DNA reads TGTGCTAGTGGTTTGCTCCCTCGGACTAGCGGGGGGTACGAGCAGTACTTC. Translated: CASGLLPRTSGGYEQYF.

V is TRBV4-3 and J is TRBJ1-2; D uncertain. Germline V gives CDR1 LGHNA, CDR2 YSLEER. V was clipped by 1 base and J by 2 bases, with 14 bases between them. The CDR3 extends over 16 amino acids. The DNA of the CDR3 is TGCGCCAGCAGCCAAGGGCCCGAGGCCTGGAACTATGGCTACACCTTC. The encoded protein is CASSQGPEAWNYGYTF.

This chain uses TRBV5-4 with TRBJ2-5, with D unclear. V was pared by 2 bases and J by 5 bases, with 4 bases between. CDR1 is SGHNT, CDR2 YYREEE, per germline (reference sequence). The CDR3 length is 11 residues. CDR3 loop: CASSFMETQYF. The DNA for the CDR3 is TGTGCCAGCAGCTTTATGGAGACCCAGTACTTC.

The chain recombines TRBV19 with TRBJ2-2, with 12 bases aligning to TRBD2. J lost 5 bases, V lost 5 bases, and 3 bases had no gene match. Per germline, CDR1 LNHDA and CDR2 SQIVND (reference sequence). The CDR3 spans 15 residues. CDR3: CASSPSGGGTGELFF. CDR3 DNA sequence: TGTGCCAGTAGTCCTAGCGGGGGGGGTACCGGGGAGCTGTTTTTT. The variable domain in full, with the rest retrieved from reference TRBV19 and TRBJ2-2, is DGGITQSPKYLFRKEGQNVTLSCEQNLNHDAMYWYRQDPGQGLRLIYYSQIVNDFQKGDIAEGYSVSREKKESFPLTVTSAQKNPTAFYLCASSPSGGGTGELFFGEGSRLTVL.

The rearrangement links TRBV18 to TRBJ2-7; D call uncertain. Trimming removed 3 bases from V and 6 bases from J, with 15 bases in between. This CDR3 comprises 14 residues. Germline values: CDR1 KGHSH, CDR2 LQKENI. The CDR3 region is CASSPVSPSGEQYF. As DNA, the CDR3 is TGTGCCAGCTCACCGGTCAGCCCCTCGGGCGAGCAGTACTTC.

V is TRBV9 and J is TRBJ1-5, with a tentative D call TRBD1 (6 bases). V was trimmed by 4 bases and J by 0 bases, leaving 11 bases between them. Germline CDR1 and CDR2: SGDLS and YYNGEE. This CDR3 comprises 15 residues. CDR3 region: CASSPDSYSNQPQHF. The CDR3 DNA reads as TGTGCCAGCAGCCCGGACAGTTATAGCAATCAGCCCCAGCATTTT.

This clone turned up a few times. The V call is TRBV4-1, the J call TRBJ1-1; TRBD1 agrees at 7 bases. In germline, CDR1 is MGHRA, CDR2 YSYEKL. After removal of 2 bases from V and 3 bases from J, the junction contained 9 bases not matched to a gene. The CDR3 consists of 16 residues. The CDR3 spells CASSQIDRAADTEAFF. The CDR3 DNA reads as TGCGCCAGCAGCCAAATTGACAGGGCTGCGGACACTGAAGCTTTCTTT.

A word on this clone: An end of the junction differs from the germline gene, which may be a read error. CDR3 DNA sequence: TGTGCCAGCAACTTACAGGGGGCGTCCGATGAAAAACTGTTTTTT. Amino acid sequence: CASNLQGASDEKLFF. This sequence joins TRBV7-2 and TRBJ1-4; 9 bases are a match to TRBD1. Looked up from germline, CDR1 is SGHTA and CDR2 is FQGNSA. This CDR3 comprises 15 residues.

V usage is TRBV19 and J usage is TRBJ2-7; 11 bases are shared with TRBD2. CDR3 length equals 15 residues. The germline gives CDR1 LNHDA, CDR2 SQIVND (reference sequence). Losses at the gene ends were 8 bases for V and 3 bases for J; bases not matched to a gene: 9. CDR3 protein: CASSTGTSGLYEQYF. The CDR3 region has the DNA TGTGCCAGTTCAACAGGGACTAGCGGTCTCTACGAGCAGTACTTC.

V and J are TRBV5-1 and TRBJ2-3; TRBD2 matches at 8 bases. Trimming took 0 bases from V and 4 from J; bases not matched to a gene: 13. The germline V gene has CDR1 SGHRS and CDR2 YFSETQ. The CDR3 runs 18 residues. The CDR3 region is CASSLDLYSAGGADTQYF. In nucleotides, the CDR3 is TGCGCCAGCAGCTTGGACCTCTATAGCGCGGGGGGTGCAGATACGCAGTATTTT.

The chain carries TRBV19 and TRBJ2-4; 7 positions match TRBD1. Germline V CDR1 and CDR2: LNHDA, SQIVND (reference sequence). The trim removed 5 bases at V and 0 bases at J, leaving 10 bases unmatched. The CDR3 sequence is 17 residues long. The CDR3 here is CASSFRKGGLAKNIQYF. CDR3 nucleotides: TGTGCCAGTAGTTTCCGTAAAGGGGGCTTAGCCAAAAACATTCAGTACTTC.

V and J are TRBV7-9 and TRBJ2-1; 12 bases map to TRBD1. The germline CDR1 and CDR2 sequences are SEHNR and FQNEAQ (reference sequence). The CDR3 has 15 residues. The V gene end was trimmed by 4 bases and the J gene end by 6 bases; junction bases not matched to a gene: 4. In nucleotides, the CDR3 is TGTGCCAGCAGCTCGGGACAGGGGGCTCTCAATGAGCAGTTCTTC. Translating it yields CASSSGQGALNEQFF.

The CDR3 loop reads CASKTGQGFEQYF. The CDR3 DNA is TGTGCCAGCAAAACCGGACAGGGGTTCGAGCAGTACTTC. This chain links TRBV6-5 with TRBJ2-7, with 9 bases aligning to TRBD1. The J segment lost 6 bases and the V segment lost 7 bases, leaving 7 bases of the junction unmatched. The CDR3 runs to 13 residues. Germline V gene data show CDR1 as MNHEY and CDR2 as SVGAGI.

Here the CDR3 DNA reads TGCGCCAGCAGCCCAGGGACAGCTCCCTACGAGCAGTACTTC. Amino acid sequence: CASSPGTAPYEQYF. V is TRBV5-1 and J is TRBJ2-7; TRBD1 matches 7 bases. Germline-derived CDR1 and CDR2 are SGHRS and YFSETQ. The CDR3 totals 14 residues. After removal of 4 bases from V and 2 bases from J, the junction contained 6 bases not matched to a gene.

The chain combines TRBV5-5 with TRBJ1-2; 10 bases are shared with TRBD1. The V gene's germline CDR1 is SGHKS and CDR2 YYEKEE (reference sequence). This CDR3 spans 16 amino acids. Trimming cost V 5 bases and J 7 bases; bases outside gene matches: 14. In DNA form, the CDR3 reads TGTGCCAGCAGAGAGAGGGACAGGGGCTTCATTTTTGGCTACACCTTC. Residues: CASRERDRGFIFGYTF.